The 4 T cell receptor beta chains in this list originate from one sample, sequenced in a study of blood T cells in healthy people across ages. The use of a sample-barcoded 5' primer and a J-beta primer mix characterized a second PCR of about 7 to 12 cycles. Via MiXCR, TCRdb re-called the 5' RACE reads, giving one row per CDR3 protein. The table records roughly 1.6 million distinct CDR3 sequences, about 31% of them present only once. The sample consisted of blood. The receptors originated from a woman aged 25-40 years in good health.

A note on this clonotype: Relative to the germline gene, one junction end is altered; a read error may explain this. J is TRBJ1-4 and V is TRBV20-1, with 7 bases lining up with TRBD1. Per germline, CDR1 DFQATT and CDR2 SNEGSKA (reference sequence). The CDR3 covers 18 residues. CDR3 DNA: TGCAGTGCTAGAGATCCCCTGACAGGGAGGAGTGCTAATAAAAAACTGTTTTTT. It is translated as CSARDPLTGRSANKKLFF.

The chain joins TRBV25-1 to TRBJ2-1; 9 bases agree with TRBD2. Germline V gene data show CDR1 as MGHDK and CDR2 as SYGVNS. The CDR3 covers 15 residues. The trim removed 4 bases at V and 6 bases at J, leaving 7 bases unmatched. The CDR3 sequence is CASSAAGGPGNEQFF. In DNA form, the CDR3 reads TGTGCCAGCAGTGCCGCGGGAGGGCCCGGCAATGAGCAGTTCTTC. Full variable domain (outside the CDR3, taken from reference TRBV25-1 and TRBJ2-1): EADIYQTPRYLVIGTGKKITLECSQTMGHDKMYWYQQDPGMELHLIHYSYGVNSTEKGDLSSESTVSRIRTEHFPLTLESARPSHTSQYLCASSAAGGPGNEQFFGPGTRLTVL.

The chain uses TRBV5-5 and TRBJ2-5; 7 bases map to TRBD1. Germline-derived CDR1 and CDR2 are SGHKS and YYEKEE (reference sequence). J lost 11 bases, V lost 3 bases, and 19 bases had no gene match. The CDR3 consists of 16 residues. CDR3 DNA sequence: TGTGCCAGCAGCTGGCCCACGACAGGGCCCTACAATGAGCAGTACTTC. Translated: CASSWPTTGPYNEQYF.

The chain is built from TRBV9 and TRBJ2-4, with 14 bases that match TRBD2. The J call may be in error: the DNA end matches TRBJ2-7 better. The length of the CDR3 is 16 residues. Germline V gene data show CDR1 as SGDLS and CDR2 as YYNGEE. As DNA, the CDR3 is TGTGCCAGCAGCCCCGGGACAGGGACTAGCGGGGGCGAGCAGTACTTC. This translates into CASSPGTGTSGGEQYF.